This T cell receptor (beta chain) was sequenced for a study of blood T cell repertoires in COVID-19. Study overall: PBMCs, B-cell-depleted T cells, or T cells were the source of the cDNA or gDNA that made up the material.

TCRdb keeps only in-frame clones here, not all; method: immunoSEQ multiplex PCR. The table records over 200,000 clones, about 80% of them present only once. Two negative PCRs, clearance, or symptom resolution characterized the recovered Cohort 3 donors. The CDR3 runs 17 residues. The J segment lost 2 bases and the V segment lost 3 bases, leaving 8 bases of the junction unmatched. CDR1 is KGHDR, CDR2 SFDVKD, per germline. The sequenced sample was PBMCs or T cells enriched from blood (not recorded which). The genes are TRBV24-1 and TRBJ2-3; 9 positions match TRBD1. This TCR derives from a man between 60 and 70 years old who had recovered from COVID-19. The CDR3 DNA is TGTGCCACCAGTGATAGGACAGGGGAAGGTCCCACAGATACGCAGTATTTT. Its protein product is CATSDRTGEGPTDTQYF.